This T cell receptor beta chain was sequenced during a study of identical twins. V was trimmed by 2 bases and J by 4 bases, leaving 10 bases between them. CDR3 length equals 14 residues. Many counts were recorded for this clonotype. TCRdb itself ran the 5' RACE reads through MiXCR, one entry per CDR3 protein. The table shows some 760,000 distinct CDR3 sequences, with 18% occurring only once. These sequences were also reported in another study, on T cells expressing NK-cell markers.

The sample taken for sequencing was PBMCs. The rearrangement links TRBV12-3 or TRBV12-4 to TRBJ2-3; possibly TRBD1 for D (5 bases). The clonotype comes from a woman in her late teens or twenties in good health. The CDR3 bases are TGTGCCAGCAGTTTACAGGGTATCTCAGATACGCAGTATTTT. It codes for CASSLQGISDTQYF.